This TCR beta chain came from a study of T cells in Graves' hyperthyroidism and ophthalmopathy. Study results and caveats: A model of 13 V-J features distinguished ophthalmopathy from stable hyperthyroidism.

The CDR3 contains 16 residues. Germline CDR1 and CDR2: MGHDK and SYGVNS. V dropped 5 bases and J dropped 3; count of bases not matched to a gene: 6. From RNA transcripts, TCR beta CDR3 regions were amplified. Carried out on the TCR CDR3, a first-round RT-PCR used the HTBI primer set. TCRdb fed the multiplex PCR reads into MiXCR, producing one record per CDR3 protein. The table has more than 350,000 distinct CDR3 sequences, just under 15% seen once. Diagnosing involved the use of clinical symptoms, serum thyroxine and TRAb, thyroid ultrasound and orbital computed tomography. This clonotype was counted a few times. Its antigen remains unidentified.

The TCR sequence derives from a woman aged 25 to 39 with Graves' hyperthyroidism. V is TRBV25-1 and J is TRBJ2-1; TRBD2 matches 11 bases. Material: blood. The CDR3 DNA reads as TGTGCCAGCAGTACTAGCGGGAGATCGGACTACAATGAGCAGTTCTTC. It yields the protein CASSTSGRSDYNEQFF.